The 17 T cell receptor beta chains below were found in one sample sequenced in a study of shared clonotypes between healthy human individuals. This table comes from immunoSEQ multiplex PCR, and its TCRdb copy is limited to in-frame clones, with some not included. The top ten clones hold around 0.3% of a sample with about 380,000 clones, just over 95% of them seen once. Sequencing input: memory CD8+ T cells sorted from blood. Subset in this sample: CD45RO+ cells pooled with CCR7-negative TemRA cells. The receptors come from a man aged 25 to 45 in good health.

This chain uses TRBV6-1 with TRBJ2-1; D might be TRBD1 (5 bases). CDR1 MNHNS and CDR2 SASEGT come from the germline V gene. Trimming cost V 6 bases and J 4 bases, with 16 bases left between them. This CDR3 spans 15 amino acids. The CDR3 nucleotides read TGTGCCAGCAGGTCAGGGTGGGCGGTTTACAATGAGCAGTTCTTC. It is translated as CASRSGWAVYNEQFF.

This chain links TRBV5-4 with TRBJ2-3; the D gene is possibly TRBD2 (5 bases). Germline CDR1 and CDR2: SGHNT and YYREEE (reference sequence). V was clipped by 3 bases and J by 13 bases, with 21 bases between them. The CDR3 has 14 residues. The CDR3: CASSSWAGQSPEYF. The CDR3 nucleotides are TGTGCCAGCAGCTCATGGGCGGGTCAGTCCCCTGAGTATTTT.

This clone has just one count. V gene TRBV6-5 combines with J gene TRBJ2-7; 9 nucleotides agree with TRBD1. J was trimmed by 5 bases and V by 2 bases; bases with no gene match: 4. CDR1 is MNHEY, CDR2 SVGAGI, per germline. The CDR3 totals 14 residues. This CDR3 is CASSYGGQGHEQYF. CDR3 nucleotides: TGTGCCAGCAGTTACGGGGGACAGGGACACGAGCAGTACTTC.

This chain connects TRBV6-6 to TRBJ2-7; D is perhaps TRBD1 (6 bases). Germline values: CDR1 MNHNY, CDR2 SVGAGI (reference sequence). This CDR3 contains 13 residues. V was cut by 6 bases and J by 3 bases, with 12 bases left in between. CDR3 protein: CASSRDTNYEQYF. As DNA, the CDR3 is TGTGCCAGCAGCCGGGACACAAACTACGAGCAGTACTTC.

The chain employs TRBV6-5 and TRBJ2-5; D possibly corresponds to TRBD1 (6 bases). Germline V gene lookup returns CDR1 MNHEY and CDR2 SVGAGI. CDR3 length: 11 residues. The V end lost 5 bases, the J end lost 5 bases, and 6 bases lay between the germline ends. The CDR3 DNA sequence: TGTGCCAGCAGTACAGGGGAGACCCAGTACTTC. Its translation is CASSTGETQYF.

The J gene is TRBJ2-5, the V gene TRBV9; D gene unclear. V was clipped by 2 bases and J by 2 bases, with 13 bases between them. This CDR3 has 15 residues. Germline CDR1 reads SGDLS; CDR2 reads YYNGEE. The CDR3 region has the DNA TGTGCCAGCAGCGTCAGCGACCTTGTACAAGAGACCCAGTACTTC. Translated: CASSVSDLVQETQYF.

The chain links TRBV6-6 to TRBJ1-4, with a possible D match to TRBD1 (6 bases). CDR3 length: 12 residues. In germline, CDR1 is MNHNY, CDR2 SVGAGI (reference sequence). The ends were cut back, 6 bases at V and 12 bases at J, with 14 bases in the middle. CDR3 sequence reads: CASSRRSGELFF. The CDR3 nucleotides are TGTGCCAGCAGCAGACGCTCAGGGGAACTGTTTTTT.

V and J are TRBV29-1 and TRBJ2-1; possible D gene TRBD2, 6 bases. Germline CDR1 and CDR2: SQVTM and ANQGSEA. Between the trimmed V and J ends, which lost 4 bases and 2 bases, there was a span of 12 bases. The CDR3 runs 14 residues. The CDR3 sequence: CSVVPREAYNEQFF. The DNA for the CDR3 is TGCAGCGTTGTTCCGAGGGAGGCCTACAATGAGCAGTTCTTC.

The rearrangement links TRBV28 to TRBJ1-1; TRBD1 is a possible D gene (5 bases). The CDR3 extends over 14 amino acids. V lost 3 bases and J lost 4, with 12 bases in between. In germline, CDR1 is MDHEN, CDR2 SYDVKM. The CDR3 spells CASSLGGRGTEAFF. Here the CDR3 DNA reads TGTGCCAGCAGTTTGGGAGGGAGGGGCACTGAAGCTTTCTTT.

This chain connects TRBV19 to TRBJ1-1; no reliable D call. From germline, CDR1 is LNHDA and CDR2 SQIVND (reference sequence). The V end lost 6 bases, the J end lost 7 bases, and 15 bases lay between the germline ends. The CDR3 extends over 13 amino acids. The CDR3 reads CASRPGRAGEAFF. Here the CDR3 DNA reads TGTGCCAGTAGGCCCGGCCGGGCAGGTGAAGCTTTCTTT.

The chain has TRBV6-1 and TRBJ2-3, with D unclear. V lost 7 bases, J lost 1 base, and 6 bases lay in between. The CDR3 runs to 12 residues. CDR1 is MNHNS, CDR2 SASEGT, per germline. Written as DNA, the CDR3 is TGTGCCAGCATGCTCGGCACAGATACGCAGTATTTT. Amino acids: CASMLGTDTQYF.

The chain links TRBV19 to TRBJ2-1; 8 bases agree with TRBD2. V lost 3 bases, J lost 0 bases, and 4 bases stayed unmatched. Germline loops: CDR1 LNHDA, CDR2 SQIVND (reference sequence). This CDR3 contains 16 residues. CDR3 residues: CASSITSGSSYNEQFF. DNA for the CDR3: TGTGCCAGTAGTATTACTAGCGGCAGCTCCTACAATGAGCAGTTCTTC.

The chain recombines TRBV5-1 with TRBJ2-2; 10 nucleotides align to TRBD1. The CDR3 contains 14 residues. Germline V lookup: CDR1 SGHRS, CDR2 YFSETQ. J lost 4 bases, V lost 3 bases, and 0 bases had no gene match. CDR3 DNA sequence: TGCGCCAGCAGCTGGACAGGGGGCACCGGGGAGCTGTTTTTT. Translated: CASSWTGGTGELFF.

The rearrangement links TRBV19 to TRBJ1-2; maybe TRBD1 (6 bases). Deletions cut 4 bases from V and 7 bases from J, with 7 bases between. Germline lookup yields CDR1 LNHDA and CDR2 SQIVND (reference sequence). The CDR3 is 11 residues long. CDR3 sequence reads: CASSNRVGYTF. DNA for the CDR3: TGTGCCAGTAGTAACAGGGTTGGCTACACCTTC.

The chain joins TRBV2 to TRBJ2-7; D might be TRBD2 (6 bases). The CDR3 has 13 residues. V lost 8 bases and J lost 2, with 13 bases in between. CDR1 is SNHLY and CDR2 is FYNNEI in the germline V gene. The CDR3 DNA reads TGTGCCAGCTCAAGGCGGGGACCCTACGAGCAGTACTTC. This encodes CASSRRGPYEQYF.

The rearrangement uses TRBV5-4 and TRBJ1-1; D perhaps matches TRBD1 (5 bases). The CDR3 covers 14 residues. Trimming shortened V by 1 base and J by 0 bases, and 7 bases separated the two germline ends. Per germline, CDR1 SGHNT and CDR2 YYREEE (reference sequence). CDR3 nucleotide sequence: TGTGCCAGCAGCTTGCAGGACATGAACACTGAAGCTTTCTTT. Translating gives CASSLQDMNTEAFF. The variable domain in full, with the rest retrieved from reference TRBV5-4 and TRBJ1-1, is ETGVTQSPTHLIKTRGQQVTLRCSSQSGHNTVSWYQQALGQGPQFIFQYYREEENGRGNFPPRFSGLQFPNYSSELNVNALELDDSALYLCASSLQDMNTEAFFGQGTRLTVV.

As regards this clone: In the same sample, other DNA sequences code for this CDR3. The chain uses TRBV5-8 and TRBJ1-2; D is ambiguous. V was trimmed by 2 bases and J by 11 bases, leaving 10 bases between them. Germline CDR1 SGHTS, CDR2 YDEGEE. This CDR3 has 11 residues. CDR3 in DNA: TGTGCCAGCAGCTTCGGGCAGGAGTACACCTTC. This sequence encodes CASSFGQEYTF.